This T cell receptor (beta chain) was profiled in a study of blood T cells in healthy people across ages. For the second PCR, which ran for about 6 to 11 cycles, a sample-barcoded 5' primer and a J-beta primer mix were used. TCRdb called the 5' RACE reads again in MiXCR, with one record for every CDR3 protein. This table has over 700,000 distinct CDR3 sequences, 25% appearing once. After removal of 4 bases from V and 0 bases from J, the junction contained 13 bases not matched to a gene. CDR3 length: 18 residues. This sample also appeared in a second study, on T cells of mothers and their children.

The genes are TRBV12-3 or TRBV12-4 and TRBJ2-3, with TRBD2 matching 7 bases. Sequenced input: blood. The clonotype comes from a boy younger than 18 in good health. CDR3: CASSWAPGGEMSTDTQYF. The CDR3, as DNA: TGTGCCAGCAGTTGGGCCCCTGGGGGGGAGATGAGCACAGATACGCAGTATTTT.